The present entry profiles one T cell receptor beta chain with its context. Generated by immunoSEQ multiplex PCR, the TCRdb table keeps only in-frame clones and is missing some. In the table there are fewer than 15,000 clones, 60% to 80% of which are singletons. Germline V gene sequence: CDR1 MGHRA, CDR2 YSYEKL. This CDR3 has 15 residues. With 1 base clipped from V and 7 bases from J, the junction kept 7 bases outside the gene matches. This sample stems from a study of memory B cells and T cells in multiple sclerosis. The receptor's source is a human donor with multiple sclerosis. V gene TRBV4-1 combines with J gene TRBJ2-3, with 8 positions matching TRBD2. The material sequenced was memory (CD45RO+) CD4+ T cells from blood. The DNA of the CDR3 is TGCGCCAGCAGCCAAGCCAGCGGGGGAGTTAATACGCAGTATTTT. Translated, it gives CASSQASGGVNTQYF.